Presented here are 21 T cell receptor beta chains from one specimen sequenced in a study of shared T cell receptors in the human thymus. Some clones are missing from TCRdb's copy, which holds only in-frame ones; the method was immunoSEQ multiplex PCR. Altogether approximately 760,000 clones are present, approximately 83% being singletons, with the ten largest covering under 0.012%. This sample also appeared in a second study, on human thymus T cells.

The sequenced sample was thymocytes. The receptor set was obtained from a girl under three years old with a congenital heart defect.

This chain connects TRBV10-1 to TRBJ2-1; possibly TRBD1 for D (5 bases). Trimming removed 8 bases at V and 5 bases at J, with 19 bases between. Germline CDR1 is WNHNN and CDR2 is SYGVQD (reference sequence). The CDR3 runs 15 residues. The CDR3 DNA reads TGCGCCAGCTCCGGACCGACCCACAGGAACAATGAGCAGTTCTTC. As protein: CASSGPTHRNNEQFF.

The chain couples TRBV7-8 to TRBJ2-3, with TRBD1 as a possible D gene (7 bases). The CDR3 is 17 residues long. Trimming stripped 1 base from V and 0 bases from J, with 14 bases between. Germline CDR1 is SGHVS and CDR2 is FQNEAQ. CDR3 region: CASSLVGGQQSTDTQYF. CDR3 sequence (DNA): TGTGCCAGCAGCTTAGTGGGGGGACAGCAAAGCACAGATACGCAGTATTTT. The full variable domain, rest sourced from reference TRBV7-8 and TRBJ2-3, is GAGVSQSPRYKVAKRGQDVALRCDPISGHVSLFWYQQALGQGPEFLTYFQNEAQLDKSGLPSDRFFAERPEGSVSTLKIQRTQQEDSAVYLCASSLVGGQQSTDTQYFGPGTRLTVL.

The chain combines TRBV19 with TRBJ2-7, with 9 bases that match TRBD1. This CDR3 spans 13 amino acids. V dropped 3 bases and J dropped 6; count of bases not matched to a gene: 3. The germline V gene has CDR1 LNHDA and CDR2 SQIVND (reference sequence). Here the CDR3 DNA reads TGTGCCAGTAGTATGCGGACAGGGGTCGAGCAGTACTTC. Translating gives CASSMRTGVEQYF. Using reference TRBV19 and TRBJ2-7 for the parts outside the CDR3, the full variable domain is DGGITQSPKYLFRKEGQNVTLSCEQNLNHDAMYWYRQDPGQGLRLIYYSQIVNDFQKGDIAEGYSVSREKKESFPLTVTSAQKNPTAFYLCASSMRTGVEQYFGPGTRLTVT.

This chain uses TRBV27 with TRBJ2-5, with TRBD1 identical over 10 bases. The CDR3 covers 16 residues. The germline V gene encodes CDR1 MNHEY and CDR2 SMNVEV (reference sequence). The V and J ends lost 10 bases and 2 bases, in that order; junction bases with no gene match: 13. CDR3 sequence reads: CATQGGGDRGQETQYF. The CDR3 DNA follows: TGTGCCACCCAGGGGGGTGGGGACAGGGGACAAGAGACCCAGTACTTC.

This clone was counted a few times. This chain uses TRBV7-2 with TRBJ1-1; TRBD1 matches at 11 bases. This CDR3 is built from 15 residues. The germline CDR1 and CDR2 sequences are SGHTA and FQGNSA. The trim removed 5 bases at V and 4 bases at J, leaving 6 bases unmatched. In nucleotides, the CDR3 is TGTGCCAGCAGCCCTAGGGACAGGGGGGGCACTGAAGCTTTCTTT. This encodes CASSPRDRGGTEAFF.

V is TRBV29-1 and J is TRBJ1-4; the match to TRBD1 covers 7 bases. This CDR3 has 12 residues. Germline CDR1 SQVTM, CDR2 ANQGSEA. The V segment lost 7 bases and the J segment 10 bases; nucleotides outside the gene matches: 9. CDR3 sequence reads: CSARQGEGKLFF. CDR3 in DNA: TGCAGCGCTCGACAGGGCGAGGGAAAACTGTTTTTT.

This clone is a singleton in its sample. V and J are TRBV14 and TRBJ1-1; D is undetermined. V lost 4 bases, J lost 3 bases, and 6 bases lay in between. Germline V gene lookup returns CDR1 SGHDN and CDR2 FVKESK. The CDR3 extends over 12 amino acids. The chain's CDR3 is CASSRRYTEAFF. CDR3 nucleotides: TGTGCCAGCAGCCGGAGGTACACTGAAGCTTTCTTT.

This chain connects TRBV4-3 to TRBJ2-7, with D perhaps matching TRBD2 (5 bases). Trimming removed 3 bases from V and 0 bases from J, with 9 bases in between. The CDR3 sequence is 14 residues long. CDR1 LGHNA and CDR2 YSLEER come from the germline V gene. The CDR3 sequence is CASSQEDTSYEQYF. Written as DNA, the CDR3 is TGCGCCAGCAGCCAGGAGGATACCTCCTACGAGCAGTACTTC.

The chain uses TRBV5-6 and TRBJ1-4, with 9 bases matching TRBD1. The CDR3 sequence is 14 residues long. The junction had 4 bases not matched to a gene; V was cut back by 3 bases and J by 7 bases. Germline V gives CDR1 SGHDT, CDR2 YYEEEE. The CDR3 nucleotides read TGTGCCAGCAGCTCAGGGACAGGGATTGAAAAACTGTTTTTT. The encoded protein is CASSSGTGIEKLFF.

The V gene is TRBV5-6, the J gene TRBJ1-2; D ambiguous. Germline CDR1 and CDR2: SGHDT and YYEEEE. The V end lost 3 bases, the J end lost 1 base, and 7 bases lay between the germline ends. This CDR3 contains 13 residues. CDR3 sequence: CASSYDYNYGYTF. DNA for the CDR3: TGTGCCAGCAGCTATGACTATAACTATGGCTACACCTTC. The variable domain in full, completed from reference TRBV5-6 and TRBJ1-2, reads DAGVTQSPTHLIKTRGQQVTLRCSPKSGHDTVSWYQQALGQGPQFIFQYYEEEERQRGNFPDRFSGHQFPNYSSELNVNALLLGDSALYLCASSYDYNYGYTFGSGTRLTVV.

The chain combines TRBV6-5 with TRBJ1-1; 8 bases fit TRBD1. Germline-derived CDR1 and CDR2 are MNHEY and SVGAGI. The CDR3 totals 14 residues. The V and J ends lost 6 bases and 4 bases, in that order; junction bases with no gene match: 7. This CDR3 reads CASSRTGTTTEAFF. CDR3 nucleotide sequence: TGTGCCAGCAGCCGGACAGGGACTACCACTGAAGCTTTCTTT.

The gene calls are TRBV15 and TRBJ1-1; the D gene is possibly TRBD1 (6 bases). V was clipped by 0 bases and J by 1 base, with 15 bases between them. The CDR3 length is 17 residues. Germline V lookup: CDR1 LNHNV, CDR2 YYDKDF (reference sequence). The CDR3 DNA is TGTGCCACCAGCAGAGATCGGACCCAACAGGGGAACACTGAAGCTTTCTTT. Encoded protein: CATSRDRTQQGNTEAFF.

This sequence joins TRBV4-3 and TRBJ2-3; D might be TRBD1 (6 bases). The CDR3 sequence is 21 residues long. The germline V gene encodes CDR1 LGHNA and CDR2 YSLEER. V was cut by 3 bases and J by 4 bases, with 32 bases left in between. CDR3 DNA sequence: TGCGCCAGCAGCCACGAAAATAAAATGTGGAACAGGGAGAGGGGCGCAGATACGCAGTATTTT. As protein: CASSHENKMWNRERGADTQYF.

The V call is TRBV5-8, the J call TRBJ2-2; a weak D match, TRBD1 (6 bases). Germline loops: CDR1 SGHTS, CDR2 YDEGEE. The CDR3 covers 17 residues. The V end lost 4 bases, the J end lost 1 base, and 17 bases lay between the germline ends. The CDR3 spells CASSPTPGTMNTGELFF. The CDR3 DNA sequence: TGTGCCAGCAGCCCCACCCCCGGGACAATGAACACCGGGGAGCTGTTTTTT.

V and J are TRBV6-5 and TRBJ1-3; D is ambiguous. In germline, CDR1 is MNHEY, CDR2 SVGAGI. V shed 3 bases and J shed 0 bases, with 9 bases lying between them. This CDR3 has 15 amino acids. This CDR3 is CASSYTQLSGNTIYF. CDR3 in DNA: TGTGCCAGCAGTTATACCCAACTCTCTGGAAACACCATATATTTT.

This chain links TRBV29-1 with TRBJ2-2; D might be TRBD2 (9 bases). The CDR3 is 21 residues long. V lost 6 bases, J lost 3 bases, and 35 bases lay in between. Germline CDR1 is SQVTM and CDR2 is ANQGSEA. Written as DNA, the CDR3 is TGCAGCGTGGCAGGCATGCCCGGGACTAGCTACAGGGGGTCGGACACCGGGGAGCTGTTTTTT. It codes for CSVAGMPGTSYRGSDTGELFF.

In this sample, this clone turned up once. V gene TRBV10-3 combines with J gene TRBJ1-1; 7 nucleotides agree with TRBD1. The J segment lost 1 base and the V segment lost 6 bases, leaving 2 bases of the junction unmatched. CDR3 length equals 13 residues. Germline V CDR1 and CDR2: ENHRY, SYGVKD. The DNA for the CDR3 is TGTGCCATCAGGACAGGGACGAACACTGAAGCTTTCTTT. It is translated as CAIRTGTNTEAFF.

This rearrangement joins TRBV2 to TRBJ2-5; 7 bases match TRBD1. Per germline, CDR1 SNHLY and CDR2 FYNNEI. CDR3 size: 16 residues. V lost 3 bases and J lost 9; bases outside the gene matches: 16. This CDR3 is CASSDQGGPVWKAQYF. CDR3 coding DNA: TGTGCCAGCAGTGACCAAGGGGGCCCGGTTTGGAAGGCCCAGTACTTC.

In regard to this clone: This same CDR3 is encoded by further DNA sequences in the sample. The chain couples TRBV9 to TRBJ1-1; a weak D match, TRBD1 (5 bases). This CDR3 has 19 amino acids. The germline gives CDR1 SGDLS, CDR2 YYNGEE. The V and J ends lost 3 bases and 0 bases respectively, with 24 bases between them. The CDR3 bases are TGTGCCAGCAGCGAAGTGTGGGGGACTCCGAGTTCCCTGAACACTGAAGCTTTCTTT. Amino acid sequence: CASSEVWGTPSSLNTEAFF.

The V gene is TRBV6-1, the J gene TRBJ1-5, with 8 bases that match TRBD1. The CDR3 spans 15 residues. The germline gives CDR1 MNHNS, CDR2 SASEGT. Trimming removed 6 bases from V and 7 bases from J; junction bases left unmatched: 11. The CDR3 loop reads CASREINRGGQPQHF. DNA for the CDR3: TGTGCCAGCAGGGAAATCAACAGGGGGGGGCAGCCCCAGCATTTT.

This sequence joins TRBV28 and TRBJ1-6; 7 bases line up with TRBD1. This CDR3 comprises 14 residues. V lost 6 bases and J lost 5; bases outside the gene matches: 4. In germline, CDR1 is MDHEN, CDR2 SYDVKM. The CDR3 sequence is CASRRDSHNSPLHF. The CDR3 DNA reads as TGTGCCAGCAGACGGGACAGCCATAATTCACCCCTCCACTTT.